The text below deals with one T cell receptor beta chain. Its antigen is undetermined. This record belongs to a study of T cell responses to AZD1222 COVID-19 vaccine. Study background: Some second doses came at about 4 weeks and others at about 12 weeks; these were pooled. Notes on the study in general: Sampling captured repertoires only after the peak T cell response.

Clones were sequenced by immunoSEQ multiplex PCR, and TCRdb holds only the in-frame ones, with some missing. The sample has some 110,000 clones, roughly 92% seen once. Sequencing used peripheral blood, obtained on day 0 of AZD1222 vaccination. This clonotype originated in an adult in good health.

The CDR3 DNA is TGTGCCAGCAGTTACCATTCAGACGGACCCTATGGCTACACCTTC. This sequence encodes CASSYHSDGPYGYTF. V gene TRBV6-2 or TRBV6-3 combines with J gene TRBJ1-2, with D uncertain. The germline V gene encodes CDR1 MNHEY and CDR2 SVGEGT. V lost 2 bases, J lost 4 bases, and 14 bases lay in between. The CDR3 spans 15 residues.